What follows are 11 T cell receptor beta chains derived from one specimen sequenced in a study of cytomegalovirus exposure and HLA in healthy donors. The PCR employed 60 Vbeta primers together with 13 Jbeta primers. Assay used: immunoSEQ multiplex PCR; TCRdb lists only in-frame clones, some missing. The repertoire holds around 130,000 clones, with approximately 80% as singletons. Sequencing used PBMCs. The receptors originated from a male donor in good health and CMV-seronegative.

The chain uses TRBV6-5 and TRBJ1-4, with 7 positions matching TRBD1. The CDR3 is made up of 15 amino acids. Germline V CDR1 and CDR2: MNHEY, SVGAGI. Trimming removed 0 bases from V and 8 bases from J; junction bases left unmatched: 6. CDR3 nucleotides: TGTGCCAGCAGTTACTCTTCAGGGGGTAGGGAAAAACTGTTTTTT. Amino acid sequence: CASSYSSGGREKLFF.

The rearrangement uses TRBV6-5 and TRBJ2-7, with D perhaps matching TRBD2 (5 bases). Germline CDR1 MNHEY, CDR2 SVGAGI. The CDR3 consists of 14 residues. The V end was cut by 2 bases, the J end by 2 bases, with 10 bases between. The CDR3, as DNA: TGTGCCAGCAGTTACGTGAGGGTTCCCTACGAGCAGTACTTC. This codes for CASSYVRVPYEQYF.

As regards this clone: The sample has other DNA sequences that encode this CDR3 too. The J gene is TRBJ1-3, the V gene TRBV30; D is undetermined. Trimming removed 2 bases at V and 0 bases at J, with 5 bases between. Germline-derived CDR1 and CDR2 are GTSNPN and SVGIG (reference sequence). This CDR3 contains 13 residues. This CDR3 reads CAWSLSSGNTIYF. CDR3 in DNA: TGTGCCTGGAGTCTAAGCTCTGGAAACACCATATATTTT.

V gene TRBV25-1 combines with J gene TRBJ1-2, with 8 bases that match TRBD1. This CDR3 spans 13 amino acids. The V gene's germline CDR1 is MGHDK and CDR2 SYGVNS. V lost 7 bases to trimming and J lost 4 bases; unmatched junction nucleotides: 5. The CDR3 DNA reads as TGTGCCAGCAAAACCCAGGGGGCCTATGGCTACACCTTC. It is translated as CASKTQGAYGYTF.

The chain links TRBV5-6 to TRBJ1-3; 8 positions agree with TRBD1. The germline gives CDR1 SGHDT, CDR2 YYEEEE. The CDR3 is made up of 14 amino acids. The V segment lost 4 bases and the J segment 4 bases; nucleotides outside the gene matches: 4. The CDR3 here is CASSVRDRGNTIYF. The CDR3 DNA reads as TGTGCCAGCAGCGTCCGGGACAGGGGAAACACCATATATTTT.

This clone was counted between two and nine times. The chain carries TRBV19 and TRBJ2-1, with D tentatively TRBD1 (5 bases). The V end lost 5 bases, the J end lost 0 bases, and 17 bases lay between the germline ends. Germline values: CDR1 LNHDA, CDR2 SQIVND (reference sequence). There are 17 residues in the CDR3. CDR3 DNA: TGTGCCAGTAGTGCGATCAGGGTCCGGGCCTCCTACAATGAGCAGTTCTTC. Amino acids: CASSAIRVRASYNEQFF.

The chain uses TRBV5-4 and TRBJ2-2; TRBD2 is a possible D gene (7 bases). V lost 4 bases, J lost 7 bases, and 17 bases lay in between. This CDR3 comprises 15 residues. The germline V gene has CDR1 SGHNT and CDR2 YYREEE (reference sequence). Here the CDR3 DNA reads TGTGCCAGCAGCGATGGGGGGGGCACGAACGGGGAGCTGTTTTTT. This codes for CASSDGGGTNGELFF.

The rearrangement uses TRBV5-4 and TRBJ2-2; the D gene is possibly TRBD2 (6 bases). The germline gives CDR1 SGHNT, CDR2 YYREEE (reference sequence). V shed 3 bases and J shed 6 bases, with 9 bases lying between them. The CDR3 covers 13 residues. DNA for the CDR3: TGTGCCAGCAGCTCCGCGGGGCCCGGGGAGCTGTTTTTT. Protein sequence: CASSSAGPGELFF.

On this clone itself: One end of the junction fails to match germline, which may point to a read error. The sample carries other DNA sequences with the same CDR3. V is TRBV7-8 and J is TRBJ1-2, with 10 bases aligning to TRBD1. The germline V gene has CDR1 SGHVS and CDR2 FQNEAQ. This CDR3 has 13 amino acids. The CDR3 DNA reads TGTGCCAGCAGCTTGGACAGGGGGTATGGCTACACCTTT. Amino acids: CASSLDRGYGYTF.

The chain links TRBV18 to TRBJ2-1; 16 nucleotides match TRBD2. The germline gives CDR1 KGHSH, CDR2 LQKENI. After removal of 3 bases from V and 11 bases from J, the junction contained 7 bases not matched to a gene. The CDR3 runs 16 residues. The CDR3 nucleotides read TGTGCCAGCTCACCCTTCGGGACTAGCGGGGGGGTTCAGCAGTTCTTC. As protein: CASSPFGTSGGVQQFF.

The chain employs TRBV6-5 and TRBJ2-7, with 9 bases that match TRBD2. Germline V gives CDR1 MNHEY, CDR2 SVGAGI. The CDR3 length is 15 residues. V was clipped by 3 bases and J by 1 base; unmatched bases: 4. The CDR3 DNA reads as TGTGCCAGCAGTTATGCGGGGGGGTTGTCCTACGAGCAGTACTTC. Translating it yields CASSYAGGLSYEQYF.